The 26 T cell receptor beta chains listed next were all sequenced from one sample in a study of CXCR3-negative and CXCR3-positive naive CD8 T cells. Carrying UMI labels, the TRB cDNA libraries were prepared through 5' RACE. After re-calling the 5' RACE reads, TCRdb lists one entry per CDR3 protein, DNA absent. The sample table includes about 50,000 distinct CDR3 sequences. The sample taken for sequencing was naive CXCR3- CD8+ T cells from blood. Subset defined: CD45RO-CCR7+CD27+CD95- naive CD8+ T cells lacking CXCR3 (TNR3-). Source of these receptors: a human donor in good health. Some clones in this sample may be carry-over from other donors' samples.

The rearrangement links TRBV7-9 to TRBJ2-4. Germline V gene data show CDR1 as SEHNR and CDR2 as FQNEAQ (reference sequence). The CDR3 is 14 amino acids. This CDR3 reads CASSLQFGRGIQYF.

V is TRBV9 and J is TRBJ2-5; TCRdb indicates TRBD1, and absent DNA this call remains unverified. Germline CDR1 reads SGDLS; CDR2 reads YYNGEE. The CDR3 is 16 residues long. The CDR3 sequence is CASSAPRDRIEETQYF.

This sequence joins TRBV6-2 or TRBV6-3 and TRBJ2-7; with no DNA, the TCRdb D assignment of TRBD1 cannot be verified. The CDR3 contains 17 residues. CDR1 is MNHEY, CDR2 SVGEGT, per germline. CDR3 protein: CASSYSSFGQGFYEQYF.

This rearrangement joins TRBV6-5 to TRBJ1-2; with no DNA, the TCRdb D assignment of TRBD1 cannot be verified. Per the germline V gene, CDR1 is MNHEY and CDR2 is SVGAGI. There are 15 residues in the CDR3. CDR3 residues: CASSYSSQGYYGYTF.

The chain is built from TRBV7-9 and TRBJ1-2. Germline CDR1 is SEHNR and CDR2 is FQNEAQ (reference sequence). There are 14 residues in the CDR3. CDR3 protein: CASSLEAANYGYTF.

This chain connects TRBV27 to TRBJ1-1. The CDR3 has 14 amino acids. From germline, CDR1 is MNHEY and CDR2 SMNVEV (reference sequence). This CDR3 reads CASSFGQPNTEAFF.

The rearrangement links TRBV25-1 to TRBJ2-1. The CDR3 contains 12 residues. CDR1 MGHDK and CDR2 SYGVNS come from the germline V gene. The CDR3 loop reads CASSDSWAEQFF.

The J gene is TRBJ2-1, the V gene TRBV30. Germline V gene sequence: CDR1 GTSNPN, CDR2 SVGIG (reference sequence). This CDR3 spans 13 amino acids. CDR3 sequence: CAWSVSLHGEQFF.

The V gene is TRBV29-1, the J gene TRBJ1-5; TCRdb names TRBD1, which stays unverified in the absence of DNA. From germline, CDR1 is SQVTM and CDR2 ANQGSEA. There are 17 residues in the CDR3. This chain's CDR3 is CSVDSGTGTTGDQPQHF.

This sequence joins TRBV10-2 and TRBJ1-1. Germline-derived CDR1 and CDR2 are WSHSY and SAAADI. The CDR3 is 14 residues long. CDR3: CASSDGWVNTEAFF.

V usage is TRBV7-2 and J usage is TRBJ1-1. The CDR3 loop spans 18 amino acids. CDR1 is SGHTA, CDR2 FQGNSA, per germline. The CDR3 sequence: CASSLNLAVTGEGTEAFF.

The V and J genes are TRBV11-2 and TRBJ2-7; TCRdb lists TRBD1, though no DNA is available to test this call. The length of the CDR3 is 15 residues. From germline, CDR1 is SGHAT and CDR2 FQNNGV. CDR3 protein: CASSRIRGMGYEQYF. The variable domain in full, with the rest retrieved from reference TRBV11-2 and TRBJ2-7, is EAGVAQSPRYKIIEKRQSVAFWCNPISGHATLYWYQQILGQGPKLLIQFQNNGVVDDSQLPKDRFSAERLKGVDSTLKIQPAKLEDSAVYLCASSRIRGMGYEQYFGPGTRLTVT.

This chain connects TRBV2 to TRBJ2-6; the D gene TCRdb calls, TRBD1, cannot be checked with no DNA. This CDR3 comprises 20 residues. The germline gives CDR1 SNHLY, CDR2 FYNNEI. The CDR3 reads CASSEFLPGQVSSGANVLTF.

This chain links TRBV5-1 with TRBJ1-1. From germline, CDR1 is SGHRS and CDR2 YFSETQ. This CDR3 has 13 amino acids. The CDR3 reads CASSPGRYGEAFF.

J is TRBJ2-1 and V is TRBV6-4. CDR1 and CDR2 from the germline V gene are MRHNA and SNTAGT. The CDR3 runs to 14 residues. This CDR3 reads CASSDSGFIDEQFF.

The genes are TRBV7-9 and TRBJ2-2; TCRdb names TRBD1, which stays unverified in the absence of DNA. Germline loops: CDR1 SEHNR, CDR2 FQNEAQ (reference sequence). The CDR3 consists of 15 residues. The CDR3 protein is CASSLSGGLAGELFF.

The chain combines TRBV5-4 with TRBJ1-1. The germline V gene encodes CDR1 SGHNT and CDR2 YYREEE (reference sequence). The CDR3 is 12 residues long. The CDR3 protein is CASSLELSEAFF.

CDR3 loop: CSVDVASSAYGYTF. The rearrangement uses TRBV29-1 and TRBJ1-2. The CDR3 contains 14 residues. Germline assignment: CDR1 SQVTM and CDR2 ANQGSEA. The full variable domain, completed using reference TRBV29-1 and TRBJ1-2, is SAVISQKPSRDICQRGTSLTIQCQVDSQVTMMFWYRQQPGQSLTLIATANQGSEATYESGFVIDKFPISRPNLTFSTLTVSNMSPEDSSIYLCSVDVASSAYGYTFGSGTRLTVV.

This chain's CDR3 is CASSFGLAVNEQFF. The V gene is TRBV13, the J gene TRBJ2-1. The CDR3 has 14 residues. CDR1 PRHDT and CDR2 FYEKMQ come from the germline V gene (reference sequence). Looking up the rest from reference TRBV13 and TRBJ2-1 gives the full variable domain: AAGVIQSPRHLIKEKRETATLKCYPIPRHDTVYWYQQGPGQDPQFLISFYEKMQSDKGSIPDRFSAQQFSDYHSELNMSSLELGDSALYFCASSFGLAVNEQFFGPGTRLTVL.

This chain uses TRBV28 with TRBJ1-2; the D call from TCRdb, TRBD1, cannot be confirmed without DNA. Germline V gives CDR1 MDHEN, CDR2 SYDVKM. This CDR3 has 14 amino acids. The CDR3 loop is CASSYRTEDAGYTF.

This chain uses TRBV12-3 or TRBV12-4 with TRBJ2-5; the TCRdb D gene call, TRBD1, has no DNA to confirm it. The CDR3 totals 15 residues. CDR3 sequence: CASSPFRDREETQYF.

This chain joins TRBV4-3 and TRBJ2-1; lacking DNA, the TRBD2 call made by TCRdb goes unchecked. CDR3 size: 17 residues. Germline CDR1 LGHNA, CDR2 YSLEER. This CDR3 reads CASSQDEGLSGGGTQFF.

The genes are TRBV4-2 and TRBJ2-5; as DNA is missing, the TRBD2 call by TCRdb cannot be tested. The CDR3 length is 16 residues. Germline-derived CDR1 and CDR2 are LGHNA and YNFKEQ. The CDR3 loop is CASSPALAGGPETQYF.

V usage is TRBV7-9 and J usage is TRBJ2-7. The CDR3 spans 11 residues. Per germline, CDR1 SEHNR and CDR2 FQNEAQ (reference sequence). The CDR3 is CASSWDYEQYF.

The chain joins TRBV20-1 to TRBJ2-7. Germline-derived CDR1 and CDR2 are DFQATT and SNEGSKA (reference sequence). The CDR3 runs 13 residues. CDR3 residues: CSARNRGSYEQYF.

V gene TRBV13 combines with J gene TRBJ2-5; lacking DNA, the TRBD2 call made by TCRdb goes unchecked. CDR3 length equals 15 residues. Germline lookup yields CDR1 PRHDT and CDR2 FYEKMQ (reference sequence). The CDR3 loop is CASSPGTANQETQYF. Together with reference TRBV13 and TRBJ2-5, the CDR3 gives the full variable domain: AAGVIQSPRHLIKEKRETATLKCYPIPRHDTVYWYQQGPGQDPQFLISFYEKMQSDKGSIPDRFSAQQFSDYHSELNMSSLELGDSALYFCASSPGTANQETQYFGPGTRLLVL.